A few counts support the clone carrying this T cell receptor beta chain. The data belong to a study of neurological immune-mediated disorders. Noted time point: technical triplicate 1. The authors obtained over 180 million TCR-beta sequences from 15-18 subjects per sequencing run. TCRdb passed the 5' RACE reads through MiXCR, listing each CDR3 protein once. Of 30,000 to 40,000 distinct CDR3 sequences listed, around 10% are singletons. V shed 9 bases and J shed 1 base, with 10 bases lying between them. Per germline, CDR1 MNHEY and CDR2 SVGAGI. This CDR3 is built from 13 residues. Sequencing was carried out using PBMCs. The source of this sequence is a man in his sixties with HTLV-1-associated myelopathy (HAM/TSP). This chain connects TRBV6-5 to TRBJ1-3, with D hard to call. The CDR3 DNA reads TGTGCCAGTCAAAGGGAGTCTGGAAACACCATATATTTT. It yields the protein CASQRESGNTIYF.